The rows below give T cell receptor beta chains drawn from one sample of a study of cytomegalovirus exposure and HLA in healthy donors. The method was immunoSEQ multiplex PCR; TCRdb's version includes in-frame clones alone and lacks a portion of them. The sample lists 150,000 to 200,000 clones; around 87% were seen once. The sample taken for sequencing was PBMCs. The receptor set was obtained from a woman between 18 and 30 years old in good health and CMV-seronegative. CDR3s include the opening cysteine and the closing phenylalanine or tryptophan. D genes are given only for firm matches. Some rows have no size entry. The others give once, few or many, or a class for an expanded clone.

v_gene,j_gene,abundance,d_gene,CDR3aa,CDR3nt
TRBV29-1,TRBJ2-7,few,TRBD2,CSVGPGLAGGRTYEQYF,TGCAGCGTTGGGCCGGGACTAGCGGGAGGAAGGACCTACGAGCAGTACTTC
TRBV29-1,TRBJ1-5,.,TRBD1,CSTPNPGQGVSNQPQHF,TGCAGCACCCCGAATCCGGGACAGGGGGTTAGCAATCAGCCCCAGCATTTT
TRBV9,TRBJ1-6,.,.,CASSVDPAVSNSPLHF,TGTGCCAGCAGCGTAGATCCAGCGGTTAGTAATTCACCCCTCCACTTT
TRBV6-1,TRBJ1-2,many,.,CASSERIGQFVF,TGTGCCAGCAGTGAAAGAATTGGGCAGTTTGTATTC
TRBV6-5,TRBJ2-5,.,TRBD1,CASSYGGTGGETQYF,TGTGCCAGCAGTTACGGGGGGACAGGTGGAGAGACCCAGTACTTC
TRBV7-7,TRBJ2-1,.,.,CASSEGGQGAYNEQFF,TGTGCTAGCAGCGAGGGGGGGCAGGGTGCCTACAATGAGCAGTTCTTC
TRBV11-1,TRBJ2-7,.,.,CASSFGREPYEQYF,TGTGCCAGCAGCTTTGGTAGGGAGCCCTACGAGCAGTACTTC
TRBV29-1,TRBJ2-3,.,.,CSVASTDTQYF,TGCAGCGTTGCAAGCACAGATACGCAGTATTTT
TRBV10-3,TRBJ2-1,.,TRBD2,CAISVAGGWNEQFF,TGTGCCATCAGTGTAGCGGGAGGATGGAATGAGCAGTTCTTC
TRBV11-3,TRBJ2-7,.,TRBD1,CASSSFYGTAYEQYF,TGTGCCAGCAGCTCATTTTACGGGACAGCCTACGAGCAGTACTTC
TRBV9,TRBJ1-5,.,TRBD1,CASSNRTGINQPQHF,TGTGCCAGCAGCAACCGGACAGGGATCAATCAGCCCCAGCATTTT
TRBV30,TRBJ2-1,.,TRBD1,CAWSRQGNEQFF,TGTGCCTGGAGCAGACAGGGGAATGAGCAGTTCTTC
TRBV7-6,TRBJ1-1,.,TRBD1,CASSSDRATEAFF,TGTGCCAGCAGCTCGGACAGGGCAACTGAAGCTTTCTTT
TRBV6-5,TRBJ2-7,.,.,CASSYGGHEQYF,TGTGCCAGCAGTTACGGGGGCCACGAGCAGTACTTC
TRBV18,TRBJ2-2,few,TRBD1,CATLQGAAEGELFF,TGTGCCACCCTTCAGGGGGCCGCGGAGGGGGAGCTGTTTTTT
TRBV18,TRBJ2-2,.,TRBD2,CASSPTGLVGTGELFF,TGTGCCAGCTCACCGACGGGACTAGTCGGCACCGGGGAGCTGTTTTTT
TRBV6-5,TRBJ1-5,few,TRBD1,CASSSAGGQPQHF,TGTGCCAGCAGCTCAGCAGGGGGTCAGCCCCAGCATTTT
TRBV20-1,TRBJ1-2,.,.,CSAPRSGGYTF,TGCAGTGCTCCCAGATCGGGTGGCTACACCTTC
TRBV6-5,TRBJ1-2,.,.,CASSPGTAGYGYTF,TGTGCCAGCAGTCCCGGGACCGCGGGGTATGGCTACACCTTC
TRBV6-5,TRBJ2-5,.,TRBD1,CASSYGTGELQETQYF,TGTGCCAGCAGTTACGGGACAGGGGAGCTACAAGAGACCCAGTACTTC
TRBV2,TRBJ1-1,.,.,CASSERGSTDEAFF,TGTGCCAGCAGTGAACGGGGAAGTACGGATGAAGCTTTCTTT
TRBV7-2,TRBJ1-1,.,.,CASSLDRFAEAFF,TGTGCCAGCAGCTTAGACCGGTTTGCTGAAGCTTTCTTT
TRBV4-1,TRBJ2-7,.,.,CASSQRGGSYEQYF,TGCGCCAGCAGCCAGAGAGGGGGTTCCTACGAGCAGTACTTC
TRBV2,TRBJ2-1,.,TRBD2,CASSDPGTSENNEQFF,TGTGCCAGCAGTGATCCCGGGACTAGCGAAAACAATGAGCAGTTCTTC
TRBV7-8,TRBJ2-2,.,TRBD2,CASSAVRTSVTGELFF,TGTGCCAGCAGCGCAGTGCGGACTAGCGTGACCGGGGAGCTGTTTTTT
TRBV11-2,TRBJ2-3,.,.,CASASASATDTQYF,TGTGCCAGCGCGTCGGCAAGCGCCACAGATACGCAGTATTTT
TRBV27,TRBJ2-1,.,TRBD2,CASSSSGSSYNEQFF,TGTGCCAGCAGTTCTAGCGGGAGTAGCTACAATGAGCAGTTCTTC
TRBV5-4,TRBJ1-4,.,TRBD1,CVTGTGGANEKLFF,TGTGTTACCGGGACAGGGGGGGCTAATGAAAAACTGTTTTTT
TRBV13,TRBJ2-7,.,.,CASSLRSGGIAADEQYF,TGTGCCAGCAGCTTACGATCCGGCGGGATAGCCGCCGACGAGCAGTACTTC
TRBV6-4,TRBJ2-1,.,.,CASSDGGKYNEQFF,TGTGCCAGCAGTGACGGCGGGAAATACAATGAGCAGTTCTTC
TRBV4-3,TRBJ2-1,.,.,CASSQGGGIGYNEQFF,TGCGCCAGCAGCCAAGGCGGCGGGATCGGATACAATGAGCAGTTCTTC
TRBV11-3,TRBJ2-7,.,TRBD1,CASSPLDRVSYEQYF,TGTGCCAGCAGCCCACTCGACAGGGTGTCCTACGAGCAGTACTTC
TRBV6-1,TRBJ2-7,once,TRBD2,CASSEASGTPYEQYF,TGTGCCAGCAGTGAGGCTAGCGGGACCCCCTACGAGCAGTACTTC
TRBV4-1,TRBJ2-5,once,TRBD2,CASSQDRGRETQYF,TGCGCCAGCAGCCAAGACCGCGGGAGAGAGACCCAGTACTTC
TRBV7-6,TRBJ2-1,.,TRBD2,CASSLSGLAGGRGEQFF,TGTGCCAGCAGCCTCTCGGGACTAGCGGGAGGCCGAGGTGAGCAGTTCTTC
TRBV6-1,TRBJ2-7,.,TRBD1,CASTPGQYSYEQYF,TGTGCCAGCACTCCGGGACAGTACTCCTACGAGCAGTACTTC
TRBV7-2,TRBJ1-2,.,.,CASSLGALDGYTF,TGTGCCAGCAGCTTGGGGGCACTCGATGGCTACACCTTC
TRBV7-9,TRBJ2-3,.,.,CASSTPPNSMADTQYF,TGTGCCAGCAGCACTCCCCCGAATAGCATGGCAGATACGCAGTATTTT
TRBV19,TRBJ1-6,.,TRBD1,CASSGTGESPLHF,TGTGCCAGTAGTGGGACAGGGGAATCACCCCTCCACTTT